The T cell receptor (beta chain) described here comes from a study of relationships among human T cell subsets. Whole-study results and caveats: No significant subset differences appeared in V, D, J use, CDR3 length or N-additions. Many CDR3s were shared across Th1, Th2 and regulatory subsets.

The T cell receptor alpha and beta CDR3 regions were amplified from mRNA by semiquantitative ARM-PCR. ARM-PCR used tagged nested gene-specific primers, then communal superprimers for exponential amplification. TCRdb reprocessed the multiplex PCR reads with MiXCR, giving one entry per CDR3 protein. The repertoire includes 10,000 to 15,000 distinct CDR3 sequences, roughly 68% of them detected once, and 25% to 30% sits in the top ten. On this clonotype itself: Its target is unknown.

Bead selections for CD25, CD56 and CD294 left a flow-through collected as Th1 cells. Subset-specific monoclonal antibody beads were used to isolate T cell subsets. CDR3 size: 16 residues. The trim removed 4 bases at V and 1 base at J, leaving 7 bases unmatched. CDR1 and CDR2 from the germline V gene are SGHAT and FQNNGV. Sample: CD4+ Th1 cells sorted from blood. The sequence came from a man aged 40-55 years in good health. This chain links TRBV11-2 with TRBJ1-5, with 7 bases matching TRBD1. The CDR3 DNA reads TGTGCCAGCAGCTCCTACAGGGGAGGAAGCAATCAGCCCCAGCATTTT. This encodes CASSSYRGGSNQPQHF.